These 26 T cell receptor beta chains originate from one sample sequenced in a study of tumor-infiltrating lymphocytes in localized non-small cell lung cancer (dated by TCRdb to about 2021). The library was made by the immunoSEQ multiplex PCR assay. What TCRdb holds here is the immuneACCESS table cut down to in-frame rearrangements. Part of the clones is not present; checked against another copy, under half of the missing clones reflect an unresolved V gene, and the others are unexplained. In this sample the table shows approximately 9,600 clones, roughly 80% of which occur a single time. The ten most abundant clones make up about 20% of the sample. Sequencing was performed on uninvolved lung tissue not adjacent to the tumor. The origin of the receptors is a human donor with non-small cell lung cancer.

This clone is medium-sized within its sample. The chain uses TRBV7-2 and TRBJ1-3; TRBD1 might be the D (5 bases). Per the germline V gene, CDR1 is SGHTA and CDR2 is FQGNSA. The CDR3 consists of 15 residues. V was trimmed by 1 base and J by 5 bases, leaving 12 bases between them. CDR3 protein: CASSLVTGARNTIYF. In nucleotides, the CDR3 is TGTGCCAGCAGCTTAGTTACCGGGGCAAGAAACACCATATATTTT.

V and J are TRBV15 and TRBJ1-2; D remains unclear. This CDR3 is built from 13 residues. In germline, CDR1 is LNHNV, CDR2 YYDKDF (reference sequence). Trimming shortened V by 5 bases and J by 3 bases, and 10 bases separated the two germline ends. This chain's CDR3 is CATSPGFDYGYTF. The CDR3 bases are TGTGCCACCAGCCCGGGGTTTGACTATGGCTACACCTTC.

The chain recombines TRBV6-5 with TRBJ1-1; maybe TRBD1 (6 bases). V was trimmed by 5 bases and J by 4 bases, leaving 14 bases between them. This CDR3 has 14 amino acids. Germline CDR1 and CDR2: MNHEY and SVGAGI. This chain's CDR3 is CASSAGEFGTEAFF. CDR3 bases: TGTGCCAGCAGTGCAGGGGAGTTTGGCACTGAAGCTTTCTTT.

The chain couples TRBV19 to TRBJ1-4, with TRBD1 matching over 7 bases. Trimming cost V 5 bases and J 4 bases; bases outside gene matches: 7. This CDR3 region has 15 residues. CDR1 is LNHDA and CDR2 is SQIVND in the germline V gene (reference sequence). In nucleotides, the CDR3 is TGTGCCAGTAGTTTTTCCGGGACAGTTAATGAAAAACTGTTTTTT. Protein sequence: CASSFSGTVNEKLFF.

The V gene is TRBV20-1, the J gene TRBJ2-5, with D perhaps matching TRBD1 (5 bases). The germline gives CDR1 DFQATT, CDR2 SNEGSKA (reference sequence). V was cut by 5 bases and J by 5 bases, with 6 bases left in between. This CDR3 is built from 10 residues. The CDR3 protein is CSAQGETQYF. In DNA, the CDR3 is TGCAGTGCTCAGGGCGAGACCCAGTACTTC.

This clone showed up just a few times. The J gene is TRBJ2-5, the V gene TRBV27, with TRBD2 matching 8 bases. Trimming cost V 2 bases and J 1 base; bases outside gene matches: 12. Germline CDR1 MNHEY, CDR2 SMNVEV (reference sequence). The CDR3 covers 18 residues. The CDR3 DNA reads TGTGCCAGCAGTTTAGGCTCCGGGGGCGGGGGGACCCAAGAGACCCAGTACTTC. It specifies CASSLGSGGGGTQETQYF.

V is TRBV9 and J is TRBJ1-6; TRBD1 agrees at 7 bases. The CDR3 loop spans 15 amino acids. The V segment lost 4 bases and the J segment 7 bases; nucleotides outside the gene matches: 8. Germline CDR1 is SGDLS and CDR2 is YYNGEE. CDR3 in amino acids: CASSFRTGLNSPLHF. For the CDR3, the DNA is TGTGCCAGCAGCTTTCGGACAGGCCTCAATTCACCCCTCCACTTT.

The chain links TRBV6-5 to TRBJ1-4; 8 nucleotides match TRBD1. Trimming removed 0 bases from V and 10 bases from J; junction bases left unmatched: 7. This CDR3 is 15 amino acids long. Germline CDR1 and CDR2: MNHEY and SVGAGI. The CDR3 bases are TGTGCCAGCAGTTACTCTGCACAGGGGGTTAGAAAACTGTTTTTT. This encodes CASSYSAQGVRKLFF.

The chain has TRBV9 and TRBJ2-1, with TRBD2 matching 10 bases. V shed 0 bases, J shed 7 bases, and the junction held 4 bases outside the gene matches. Germline V gene sequence: CDR1 SGDLS, CDR2 YYNGEE. The CDR3 contains 15 residues. The CDR3 nucleotides are TGTGCCAGCAGCGTAGGAGCGGGAGGGCCTAATGAGCAGTTCTTC. This sequence encodes CASSVGAGGPNEQFF.

The chain combines TRBV7-9 with TRBJ2-7, with no clear D. Germline V gene lookup returns CDR1 SEHNR and CDR2 FQNEAQ (reference sequence). The CDR3 is 13 amino acids. Trimming removed 5 bases from V and 3 bases from J, with 11 bases in between. The DNA for the CDR3 is TGTGCCAGCAGCGCCTCTGAAAACTACGAGCAGTACTTC. The encoded protein is CASSASENYEQYF.

A few counts support this clone. CDR3: CASSPGQSYEQYF. For the CDR3, the DNA is TGTGCCAGCAGTCCGGGACAGTCTTACGAGCAGTACTTC. This chain uses TRBV7-6 with TRBJ2-7, with 7 bases matching TRBD1. Germline V gene sequence: CDR1 SGHVS, CDR2 FNYEAQ. J lost 4 bases, V lost 6 bases, and 6 bases had no gene match. CDR3 length: 13 residues.

This rearrangement joins TRBV4-3 to TRBJ1-1; 9 bases agree with TRBD1. Trimming cost V 5 bases and J 4 bases; bases outside gene matches: 2. The length of the CDR3 is 13 residues. Looked up from germline, CDR1 is LGHNA and CDR2 is YSLEER. CDR3 sequence reads: CASSDRGVTEAFF. In DNA form, the CDR3 reads TGCGCCAGCAGCGACAGGGGGGTCACTGAAGCTTTCTTT.

This sequence joins TRBV30 and TRBJ2-1; TRBD2 agrees at 13 bases. This CDR3 spans 13 amino acids. Germline V lookup: CDR1 GTSNPN, CDR2 SVGIG (reference sequence). V trimming: 8 bases; J trimming: 9 bases; junction bases outside the gene matches: 7. CDR3 in DNA: TGTGCCATACTAGCGGGAGGGCGAGGTGAGCAGTTCTTC. Protein product: CAILAGGRGEQFF. The whole variable domain, remainder taken from reference TRBV30 and TRBJ2-1, is SQTIHQWPATLVQPVGSPLSLECTVEGTSNPNLYWYRQAAGRGLQLLFYSVGIGQISSEVPQNLSASRPQDRQFILSSKKLLLSDSGFYLCAILAGGRGEQFFGPGTRLTVL.

This clone has a single count. The V call is TRBV19, the J call TRBJ1-1; 10 nucleotides agree with TRBD1. This CDR3 is built from 15 residues. The V gene end was trimmed by 3 bases and the J gene end by 0 bases; junction bases not matched to a gene: 1. Per germline, CDR1 LNHDA and CDR2 SQIVND (reference sequence). CDR3: CASSMTGGMNTEAFF. CDR3 nucleotide sequence: TGTGCCAGTAGTATGACAGGGGGCATGAACACTGAAGCTTTCTTT.

The chain has TRBV2 and TRBJ2-7; D is unresolved. The V end lost 5 bases, the J end lost 1 base, and 15 bases lay between the germline ends. The CDR3 runs 15 residues. Germline loops: CDR1 SNHLY, CDR2 FYNNEI. CDR3 coding DNA: TGTGCCAGCAGTCAAAGGGAAGTTGGTTCCTACGAGCAGTACTTC. It specifies CASSQREVGSYEQYF.

The V and J genes are TRBV2 and TRBJ1-5, with D unresolved. This CDR3 contains 14 residues. The V end lost 7 bases, the J end lost 8 bases, and 18 bases lay between the germline ends. Germline V gene sequence: CDR1 SNHLY, CDR2 FYNNEI. The CDR3 bases are TGTGCCAGCAAGAGCCAGAGCTCTAGTAAGCCCCAGCATTTT. The encoded protein is CASKSQSSSKPQHF.

The chain employs TRBV6-5 and TRBJ1-4; D possibly corresponds to TRBD1 (6 bases). Trimming took off 0 bases at V and 9 bases at J, with 11 bases between the two ends. CDR3 length equals 14 residues. Looked up from germline, CDR1 is MNHEY and CDR2 is SVGAGI. In DNA, the CDR3 is TGTGCCAGCAGTTACTCGTACAGGGCTAAAAAACTGTTTTTT. This encodes CASSYSYRAKKLFF.

This clone came up once. The chain joins TRBV7-9 to TRBJ2-6; D is unresolved. The V end was cut by 5 bases, the J end by 5 bases, with 13 bases between. The CDR3 runs to 15 residues. Germline lookup yields CDR1 SEHNR and CDR2 FQNEAQ (reference sequence). In DNA form, the CDR3 reads TGTGCCAGCAGCGAAGTCACGATGCGGGCCAACGTCCTGACTTTC. It yields the protein CASSEVTMRANVLTF.

The chain couples TRBV11-2 to TRBJ2-7; weak D call: TRBD2 (5 bases). Trimming took 3 bases from V and 1 from J, leaving 16 bases between them. The CDR3 is 16 residues long. CDR1 is SGHAT and CDR2 is FQNNGV in the germline V gene. The CDR3 is CASSLGSTTSSYEQYF. The DNA for the CDR3 is TGTGCCAGCAGCTTGGGGAGTACGACCTCTTCCTACGAGCAGTACTTC.

This clone appeared a few times. This sequence joins TRBV19 and TRBJ1-1, with D tentatively TRBD1 (6 bases). The CDR3 is made up of 12 amino acids. The germline V and J ends were trimmed by 11 bases and 1 base, with 11 bases remaining between them. The germline gives CDR1 LNHDA, CDR2 SQIVND (reference sequence). CDR3 nucleotide sequence: TGTGCCGTAAAGACAGGGAACACTGAAGCTTTCTTT. This gives the protein CAVKTGNTEAFF.

The chain is built from TRBV5-1 and TRBJ2-7; D remains ambiguous. The CDR3 spans 17 residues. V was trimmed by 0 bases and J by 0 bases, leaving 16 bases between them. Germline V gives CDR1 SGHRS, CDR2 YFSETQ. CDR3 DNA sequence: TGCGCCAGCAGCTTGGTTTTTACAGAATTGAGCTCCTACGAGCAGTACTTC. Translating it yields CASSLVFTELSSYEQYF. The full variable domain, with the rest looked up from reference TRBV5-1 and TRBJ2-7, is KAGVTQTPRYLIKTRGQQVTLSCSPISGHRSVSWYQQTPGQGLQFLFEYFSETQRNKGNFPGRFSGRQFSNSRSEMNVSTLELGDSALYLCASSLVFTELSSYEQYFGPGTRLTVT.

This chain uses TRBV10-3 with TRBJ2-1, with a weak D call TRBD1 (6 bases). Germline values: CDR1 ENHRY, CDR2 SYGVKD. V was shortened by 0 bases and J by 8 bases, with 14 bases between the two germline ends. There are 15 residues in the CDR3. The CDR3 DNA reads as TGTGCCATCAGTGAGTCGAAATTGGGGGCGTATGAGCAGTTCTTC. Its translation is CAISESKLGAYEQFF.

The chain uses TRBV10-3 and TRBJ1-3, with D maybe TRBD1 (6 bases). CDR1 is ENHRY, CDR2 SYGVKD, per germline. This CDR3 has 18 residues. V was trimmed by 4 bases and J by 0 bases, leaving 19 bases between them. The CDR3 DNA reads TGTGCCATCAGTGCGAGGGGGATCCTCACTCTCTCTGGAAACACCATATATTTT. Amino acids: CAISARGILTLSGNTIYF.

The chain recombines TRBV29-1 with TRBJ1-1; weak D call: TRBD1 (6 bases). Germline loops: CDR1 SQVTM, CDR2 ANQGSEA. Deletions cut 6 bases from V and 1 base from J, with 9 bases between. This CDR3 is built from 12 residues. For the CDR3, the DNA is TGCAGCGTCCAACAGGGGAACACTGAAGCTTTCTTT. Protein sequence: CSVQQGNTEAFF. The variable domain in full, with the rest retrieved from reference TRBV29-1 and TRBJ1-1, is SAVISQKPSRDICQRGTSLTIQCQVDSQVTMMFWYRQQPGQSLTLIATANQGSEATYESGFVIDKFPISRPNLTFSTLTVSNMSPEDSSIYLCSVQQGNTEAFFGQGTRLTVV.

The chain links TRBV9 to TRBJ2-3; D possibly corresponds to TRBD1 (6 bases). Germline lookup yields CDR1 SGDLS and CDR2 YYNGEE. Trimming took 3 bases from V and 1 from J, leaving 15 bases between them. The CDR3 is made up of 16 amino acids. CDR3 protein: CASSDRQDLRTDTQYF. CDR3 sequence (DNA): TGTGCCAGCAGCGACAGACAGGATCTACGCACAGATACGCAGTATTTT.

This clone occurred once. The genes are TRBV4-2 and TRBJ2-7; D unresolved. The CDR3 covers 14 residues. The germline V and J ends were trimmed by 0 bases and 0 bases, with 6 bases remaining between them. CDR1 LGHNA and CDR2 YNFKEQ come from the germline V gene. CDR3 sequence: CASSQDRISYEQYF. The CDR3 region has the DNA TGTGCCAGCAGCCAAGATCGGATCTCCTACGAGCAGTACTTC.